Detailed here is one TCR beta chain. The data are from a study of blood T cell repertoires in COVID-19. The CDR3 covers 14 residues. Per the germline V gene, CDR1 is ENHRY and CDR2 is SYGVKD. With 10 bases removed from V and 1 base from J, the gap between germline ends came to 13 bases. The assay was immunoSEQ multiplex PCR, and TCRdb's table has in-frame clones only and misses some. The data show 150,000 to 200,000 clones, about four fifths seen once. The TCR originated in a man aged 45 to 65 who had recovered from COVID-19. The chain has TRBV10-3 and TRBJ2-2, with a tentative D call TRBD1 (5 bases). Sequencing input: PBMCs or T cells enriched from blood (not recorded which). In nucleotides, the CDR3 is TGTGCCAACCTTGACAGAGAGAACACCGGGGAGCTGTTTTTT. The encoded protein is CANLDRENTGELFF.